These T cell receptor beta chains were read from a single sample in a study of blood T cell repertoires in COVID-19. Repertoires were generated with immunoSEQ multiplex PCR, while TCRdb's copy carries only in-frame clones and drops some. Among around 240,000 clones listed, around 83% were seen once. The sequenced material came from peripheral blood. Receptors were obtained from a man between 35 and 55 years old with acute or convalescent COVID-19. Both conserved end residues are part of each CDR3. A D gene is named only where the DNA matches it firmly. Expanded clones get a size class; other rows say once, few or many, or leave the size out.

D: .
J: TRBJ2-7
V: TRBV11-2
length: 14
size: .
DNA: TGTGCCAGCAGCTTAGGAGGACACTACTACGAGCAGTACTTC
CDR3: CASSLGGHYYEQYF

D: .
J: TRBJ1-1
V: TRBV4-1
length: 15
size: .
DNA: TGCGCCAGCAGCCAAGGTCCCGACGGGTGGACTGAAGCTTTCTTT
CDR3: CASSQGPDGWTEAFF

D: .
J: TRBJ1-2
V: TRBV5-6
length: 15
size: .
DNA: TGTGCCAGCAGCCCTGGGAGGAAGCTTAACTATGGCTACACCTTC
CDR3: CASSPGRKLNYGYTF

D: .
J: TRBJ1-1
V: TRBV5-1
length: 14
size: .
DNA: TGCGCCAGCCGCTTCGGGTTGGCGGACACTGAAGCTTTCTTT
CDR3: CASRFGLADTEAFF

D: .
J: TRBJ1-1
V: TRBV5-1
length: 15
size: .
DNA: TGCGCCAGCAGCTTGGCCGCGGGGCGGGGCACTGAAGCTTTCTTT
CDR3: CASSLAAGRGTEAFF

D: TRBD1
J: TRBJ1-5
V: TRBV24-1
length: 16
size: .
DNA: TGTGCCACCAGTGACCTGACAGGGGGCAGCAATCAGCCCCAGCATTTT
CDR3: CATSDLTGGSNQPQHF

D: .
J: TRBJ1-6
V: TRBV27
length: 16
size: .
DNA: TGTGCCAGCAGTTTTACAGGCTTTTCCTATAATTCACCCCTCCACTTT
CDR3: CASSFTGFSYNSPLHF

D: .
J: TRBJ1-2
V: TRBV5-6
length: 13
size: .
DNA: TGTGCCAGCAGCCCGGGCGGGGGATATGGCTACACCTTC
CDR3: CASSPGGGYGYTF

D: .
J: TRBJ1-2
V: TRBV28
length: 15
size: few
DNA: TGTGCCAGCAGTTTGGGCCAGGGCACCCACTATGGCTACACCTTC
CDR3: CASSLGQGTHYGYTF

D: .
J: TRBJ1-1
V: TRBV27
length: 15
size: few
DNA: TGTGCCAGCAGTAGCCCCCCTCAGGGTAGGACTGAAGCTTTCTTT
CDR3: CASSSPPQGRTEAFF

D: .
J: TRBJ2-5
V: TRBV11-2
length: 13
size: once
DNA: TGTGCCAGCAGCACGACTAGTCCGGAGACCCAGTACTTC
CDR3: CASSTTSPETQYF

D: .
J: TRBJ2-6
V: TRBV7-8
length: 16
size: .
DNA: TGTGCCAGCAGCAGACCCAGGGAATCTGGGGCCAACGTCCTGACTTTC
CDR3: CASSRPRESGANVLTF

D: .
J: TRBJ2-1
V: TRBV9
length: 15
size: .
DNA: TGTGCCAGCAGCGTCCGTGCGGGGGCCAACAATGAGCAGTTCTTC
CDR3: CASSVRAGANNEQFF

D: .
J: TRBJ2-7
V: TRBV6-5
length: 12
size: .
DNA: TGTGCCAGCCTGAAACAGACATACGAGCAGTACTTC
CDR3: CASLKQTYEQYF

D: TRBD1
J: TRBJ1-5
V: TRBV2
length: 15
size: .
DNA: TGTGCCAGCAGAGCCGGGACAGCATCCAATCAGCCCCAGCATTTT
CDR3: CASRAGTASNQPQHF

D: TRBD1
J: TRBJ1-5
V: TRBV29-1
length: 14
size: .
DNA: TGCAGCGTTGTCGACAGGGCATCGGATCAGCCCCAGCATTTT
CDR3: CSVVDRASDQPQHF

D: TRBD1
J: TRBJ1-1
V: TRBV19
length: 15
size: .
DNA: TGTGCCAGTAGTCCGGGGACAGATTTGAACACTGAAGCTTTCTTT
CDR3: CASSPGTDLNTEAFF

D: .
J: TRBJ2-5
V: TRBV2
length: 13
size: .
DNA: TGTGCCAGCAGTTACACGGAGAGCGAGACCCAGTACTTC
CDR3: CASSYTESETQYF

D: .
J: TRBJ1-3
V: TRBV7-9
length: 13
size: .
DNA: TGTGCCAGCAGCCTCGACAGCGAGGCCGCCATATATTTT
CDR3: CASSLDSEAAIYF

D: .
J: TRBJ2-7
V: TRBV18
length: 14
size: .
DNA: TGTGCCAGCTCACCCGGGACACTCTCCTACGAGCAGTACTTC
CDR3: CASSPGTLSYEQYF

D: TRBD2
J: TRBJ2-1
V: TRBV7-3
length: 16
size: .
DNA: TGTGCCAGCAGCACCTACGGGACTAGCGGGGTTAATGAGCAGTTCTTC
CDR3: CASSTYGTSGVNEQFF

D: .
J: TRBJ2-1
V: TRBV5-5
length: 14
size: once
DNA: TGTGCCAGCAGCTTGGTCCCAGGGAACAATGAGCAGTTCTTC
CDR3: CASSLVPGNNEQFF

D: TRBD1
J: TRBJ1-4
V: TRBV7-9
length: 16
size: once
DNA: TGTGCCAGCAGCTTAGGACAGGGGGCTGGTAATGAAAAACTGTTTTTT
CDR3: CASSLGQGAGNEKLFF

D: TRBD1
J: TRBJ1-1
V: TRBV14
length: 14
size: .
DNA: TGTGCCAGCAGCCAAGCTCTAGGGGGCTCTGAAGCTTTCTTT
CDR3: CASSQALGGSEAFF

D: .
J: TRBJ2-7
V: TRBV5-6
length: 16
size: few
DNA: TGTGCCAGCAGCTTGGGTACACCAGGGAAAGTGGAGGAGCAGTACTTC
CDR3: CASSLGTPGKVEEQYF

D: .
J: TRBJ2-7
V: TRBV7-8
length: 17
size: .
DNA: TGTGCCAGCAGCCCTCAATTTCTAGGGCCAGGGGCCTACGAGCAGTACTTC
CDR3: CASSPQFLGPGAYEQYF

D: .
J: TRBJ1-2
V: TRBV6-5
length: 13
size: .
DNA: TGTGCCGTCGCGGGGGCAGCCCAATATGGCTACACCTTC
CDR3: CAVAGAAQYGYTF

D: .
J: TRBJ2-1
V: TRBV7-2
length: 15
size: .
DNA: TGTGCCAGCAGCTTAGGAGACCGGGACAACAATGAGCAGTTCTTC
CDR3: CASSLGDRDNNEQFF

D: TRBD1
J: TRBJ1-2
V: TRBV27
length: 15
size: .
DNA: TGTGCCAGCAGTTTAACCCGACAGGGCCTCGTAGGCTACACCTTC
CDR3: CASSLTRQGLVGYTF

D: TRBD1
J: TRBJ1-6
V: TRBV9
length: 15
size: .
DNA: TGTGCCAGCAGCGTAGATACAGGGGGCTCGACACCCCTCCACTTT
CDR3: CASSVDTGGSTPLHF

D: TRBD1
J: TRBJ1-4
V: TRBV7-9
length: 16
size: .
DNA: TGTGCCAGCAGCTTCTCCGGGACAGGGGGCCGAAAAAAACTGTTTTTT
CDR3: CASSFSGTGGRKKLFF

D: .
J: TRBJ2-3
V: TRBV3-1/TRBV3-2
length: 13
size: once
DNA: TGTGCCAGCAGCCAAGCGGGGACAGATACGCAGTATTTT
CDR3: CASSQAGTDTQYF

D: .
J: TRBJ1-6
V: TRBV4-3
length: 17
size: .
DNA: TGCGCCAGCAGCCAAGAAACCTTAGCTAGTGATAATTCACCCCTCCACTTT
CDR3: CASSQETLASDNSPLHF

D: TRBD1
J: TRBJ1-3
V: TRBV7-3
length: 15
size: .
DNA: TGTGCCAGCAGCGCCGGACAGGGCTTTGGAAACACCATATATTTT
CDR3: CASSAGQGFGNTIYF

D: TRBD1
J: TRBJ1-1
V: TRBV5-6
length: 14
size: .
DNA: TGTGCCAGCAGTTTCGGGACAGGGGACACTGAAGCTTTCTTT
CDR3: CASSFGTGDTEAFF

D: TRBD1
J: TRBJ1-4
V: TRBV5-8
length: 16
size: .
DNA: TGTGCCAGCAGCCCGGACAGGGTGGGAACTAATGAAAAACTGTTTTTT
CDR3: CASSPDRVGTNEKLFF

D: .
J: TRBJ1-1
V: TRBV5-8
length: 13
size: .
DNA: TGTGCCAGCAGCTTGTACACGGGAACTGAAGCTTTCTTT
CDR3: CASSLYTGTEAFF

D: .
J: TRBJ2-5
V: TRBV2
length: 12
size: .
DNA: TGTGCCAGCAGCCCGGACAGTGAAGAGCAGTACTTC
CDR3: CASSPDSEEQYF

D: TRBD1
J: TRBJ1-4
V: TRBV3-1/TRBV3-2
length: 14
size: .
DNA: TGTGCCAGCAGCCTTCGGACAGGGAATGAAAAACTGTTTTTT
CDR3: CASSLRTGNEKLFF

D: TRBD2
J: TRBJ2-5
V: TRBV5-1
length: 15
size: .
DNA: TGCGCCAGCAGCTTGCTAGCGGGGGTGGCAGAGACCCAGTACTTC
CDR3: CASSLLAGVAETQYF

D: TRBD2
J: TRBJ2-4
V: TRBV13
length: 15
size: .
DNA: TGTGCCAGCAGCTCCTCCTCGGGGGGGGAAAACATTCAGTACTTC
CDR3: CASSSSSGGENIQYF

D: .
J: TRBJ2-1
V: TRBV11-3
length: 13
size: .
DNA: TGTGCCAGCAGCTTAAGACTAGAGGGTGAGCAGTTCTTC
CDR3: CASSLRLEGEQFF

D: .
J: TRBJ2-1
V: TRBV5-8
length: 11
size: .
DNA: TGTGCCAGCCGCGATCGTGGTGGGCAGTTCTTC
CDR3: CASRDRGGQFF

D: .
J: TRBJ1-1
V: TRBV6-6
length: 15
size: once
DNA: TGTGCCAGCAGTTACTCGACAGGCGCAGGAGATGAAGCTTTCTTT
CDR3: CASSYSTGAGDEAFF

D: .
J: TRBJ1-3
V: TRBV19
length: 15
size: .
DNA: TGTGCCAGTCGCTCGCCGGGTTACTCTGGAAACACCATATATTTT
CDR3: CASRSPGYSGNTIYF

D: TRBD1
J: TRBJ1-3
V: TRBV18
length: 16
size: .
DNA: TGTGCCAGCTCATCGATCCGGGACAGGGGCGGAAACACCATATATTTT
CDR3: CASSSIRDRGGNTIYF

D: TRBD1
J: TRBJ1-1
V: TRBV25-1
length: 14
size: .
DNA: TGTGCCAGCGGGACAGGGGGCACGAACACTGAAGCTTTCTTT
CDR3: CASGTGGTNTEAFF

D: TRBD1
J: TRBJ1-6
V: TRBV30
length: 14
size: .
DNA: TGTGCCTGGAGTGGAGGACAGGGAAATTCACCCCTCCACTTT
CDR3: CAWSGGQGNSPLHF